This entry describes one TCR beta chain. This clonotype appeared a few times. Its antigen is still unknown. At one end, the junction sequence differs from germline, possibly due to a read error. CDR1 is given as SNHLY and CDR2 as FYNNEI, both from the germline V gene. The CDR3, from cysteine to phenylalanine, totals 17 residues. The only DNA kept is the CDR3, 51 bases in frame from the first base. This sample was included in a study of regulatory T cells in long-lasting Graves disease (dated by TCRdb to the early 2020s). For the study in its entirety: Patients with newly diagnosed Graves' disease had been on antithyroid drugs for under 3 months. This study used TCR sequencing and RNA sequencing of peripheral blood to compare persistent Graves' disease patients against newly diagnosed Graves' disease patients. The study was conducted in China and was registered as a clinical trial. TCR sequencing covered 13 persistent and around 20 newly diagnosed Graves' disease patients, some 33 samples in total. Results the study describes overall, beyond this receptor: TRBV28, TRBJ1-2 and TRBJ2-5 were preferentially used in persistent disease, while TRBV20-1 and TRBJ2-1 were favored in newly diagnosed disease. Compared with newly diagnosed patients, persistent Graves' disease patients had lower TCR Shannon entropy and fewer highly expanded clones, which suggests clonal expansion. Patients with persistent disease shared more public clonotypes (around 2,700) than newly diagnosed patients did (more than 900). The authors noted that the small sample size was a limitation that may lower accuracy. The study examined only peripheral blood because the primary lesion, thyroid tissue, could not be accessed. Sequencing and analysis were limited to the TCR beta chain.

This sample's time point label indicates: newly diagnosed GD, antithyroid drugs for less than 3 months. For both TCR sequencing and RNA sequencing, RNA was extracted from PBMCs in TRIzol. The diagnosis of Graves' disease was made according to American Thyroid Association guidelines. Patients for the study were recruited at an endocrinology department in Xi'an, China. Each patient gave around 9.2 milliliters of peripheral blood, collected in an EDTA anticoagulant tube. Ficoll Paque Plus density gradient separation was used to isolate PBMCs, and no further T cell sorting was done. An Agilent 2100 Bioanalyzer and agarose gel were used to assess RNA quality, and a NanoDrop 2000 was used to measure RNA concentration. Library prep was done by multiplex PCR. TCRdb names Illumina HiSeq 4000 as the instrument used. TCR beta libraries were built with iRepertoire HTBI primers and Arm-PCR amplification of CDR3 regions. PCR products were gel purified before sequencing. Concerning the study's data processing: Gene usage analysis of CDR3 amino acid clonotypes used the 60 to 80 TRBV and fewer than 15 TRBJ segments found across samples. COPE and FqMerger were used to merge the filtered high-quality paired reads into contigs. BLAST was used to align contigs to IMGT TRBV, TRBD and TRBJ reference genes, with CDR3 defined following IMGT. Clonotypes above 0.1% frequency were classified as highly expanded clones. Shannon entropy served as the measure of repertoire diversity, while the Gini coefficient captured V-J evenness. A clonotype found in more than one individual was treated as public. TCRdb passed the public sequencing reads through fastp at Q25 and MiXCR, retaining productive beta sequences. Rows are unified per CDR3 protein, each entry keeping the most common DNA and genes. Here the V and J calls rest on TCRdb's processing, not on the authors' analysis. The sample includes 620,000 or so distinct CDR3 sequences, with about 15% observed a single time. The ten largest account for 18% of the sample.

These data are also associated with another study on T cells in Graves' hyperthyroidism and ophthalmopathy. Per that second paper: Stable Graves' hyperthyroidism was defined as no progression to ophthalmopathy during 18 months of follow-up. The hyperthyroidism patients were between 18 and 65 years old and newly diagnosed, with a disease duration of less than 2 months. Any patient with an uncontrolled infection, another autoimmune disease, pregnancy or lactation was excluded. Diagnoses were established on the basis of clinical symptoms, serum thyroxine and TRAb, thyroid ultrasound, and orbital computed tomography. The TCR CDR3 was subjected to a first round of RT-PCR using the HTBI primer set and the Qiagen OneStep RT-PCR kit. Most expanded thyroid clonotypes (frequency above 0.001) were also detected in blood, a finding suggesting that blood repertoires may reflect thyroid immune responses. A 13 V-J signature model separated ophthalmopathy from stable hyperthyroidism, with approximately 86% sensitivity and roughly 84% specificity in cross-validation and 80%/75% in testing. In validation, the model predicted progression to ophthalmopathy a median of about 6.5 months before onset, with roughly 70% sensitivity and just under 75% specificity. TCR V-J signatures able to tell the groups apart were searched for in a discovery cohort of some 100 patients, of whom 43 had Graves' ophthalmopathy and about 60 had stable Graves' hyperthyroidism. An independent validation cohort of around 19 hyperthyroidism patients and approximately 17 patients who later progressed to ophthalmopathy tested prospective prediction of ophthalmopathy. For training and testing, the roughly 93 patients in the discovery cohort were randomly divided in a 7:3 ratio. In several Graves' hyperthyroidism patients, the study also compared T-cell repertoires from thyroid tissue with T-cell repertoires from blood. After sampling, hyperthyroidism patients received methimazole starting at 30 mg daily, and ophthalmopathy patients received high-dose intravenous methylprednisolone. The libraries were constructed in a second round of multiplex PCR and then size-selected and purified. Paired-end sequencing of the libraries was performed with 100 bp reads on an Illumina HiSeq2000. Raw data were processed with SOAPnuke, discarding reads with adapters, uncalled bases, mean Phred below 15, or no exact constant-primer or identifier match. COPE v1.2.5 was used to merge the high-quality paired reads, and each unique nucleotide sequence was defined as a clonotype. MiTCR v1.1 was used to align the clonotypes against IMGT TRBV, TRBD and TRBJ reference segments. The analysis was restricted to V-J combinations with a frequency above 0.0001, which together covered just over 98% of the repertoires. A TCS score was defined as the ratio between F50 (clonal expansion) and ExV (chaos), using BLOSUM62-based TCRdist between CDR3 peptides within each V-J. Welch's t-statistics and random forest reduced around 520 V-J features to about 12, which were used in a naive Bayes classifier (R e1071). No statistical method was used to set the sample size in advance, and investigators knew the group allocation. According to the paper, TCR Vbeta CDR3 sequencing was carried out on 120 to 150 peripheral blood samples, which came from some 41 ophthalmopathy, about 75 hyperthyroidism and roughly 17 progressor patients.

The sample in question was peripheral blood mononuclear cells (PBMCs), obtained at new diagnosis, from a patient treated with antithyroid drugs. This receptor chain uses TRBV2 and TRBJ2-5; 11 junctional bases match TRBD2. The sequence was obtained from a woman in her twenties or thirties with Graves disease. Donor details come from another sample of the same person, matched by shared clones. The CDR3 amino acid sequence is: CASSPEGLAATQATQYF. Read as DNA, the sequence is TGTGCCAGCAGCCCCGAGGGACTAGCGGCGACCCAAGCGACCCAGTACTTC.